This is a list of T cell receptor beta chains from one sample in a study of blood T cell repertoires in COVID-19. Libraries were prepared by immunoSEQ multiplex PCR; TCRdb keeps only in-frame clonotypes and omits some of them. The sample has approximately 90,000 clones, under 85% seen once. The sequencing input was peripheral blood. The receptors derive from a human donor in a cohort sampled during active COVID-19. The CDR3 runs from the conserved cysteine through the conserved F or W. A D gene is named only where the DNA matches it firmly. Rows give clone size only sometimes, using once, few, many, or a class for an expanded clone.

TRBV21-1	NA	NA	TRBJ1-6	CASSKVPTTGSDSPLHF	TGTGCCAGCAGCAAAGTCCCGACGACAGGTTCGGATTCACCCCTCCACTTT
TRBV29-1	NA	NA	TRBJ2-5	CSVESFGTPRGTQYF	TGCAGCGTTGAAAGCTTCGGGACACCAAGGGGGACCCAGTACTTC
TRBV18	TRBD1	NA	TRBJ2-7	CASSPGQEYYEQYF	TGTGCCAGCTCACCCGGACAGGAGTACTACGAGCAGTACTTC
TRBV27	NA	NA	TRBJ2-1	CASSLSTGLNEQFF	TGTGCCAGCAGTTTATCGACAGGTCTGAATGAGCAGTTCTTC
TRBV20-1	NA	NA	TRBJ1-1	CSASPGNTEAFF	TGCAGTGCTAGTCCCGGGAACACTGAAGCTTTCTTT
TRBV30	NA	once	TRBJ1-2	CAWSLRLQGQGYTF	TGTGCCTGGAGTCTCCGTCTACAGGGCCAGGGCTACACCTTC
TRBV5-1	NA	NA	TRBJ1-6	CASSDRIRSPLHF	TGCGCCAGCAGCGACAGAATCAGATCACCCCTCCACTTT
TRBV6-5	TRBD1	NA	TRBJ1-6	CAAVTGVSPLHF	TGTGCCGCGGTTACAGGGGTTTCACCCCTCCACTTT
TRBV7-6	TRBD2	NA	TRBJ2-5	CASSFQRLAGVETQYF	TGTGCCAGCAGCTTCCAAAGACTAGCGGGAGTGGAGACCCAGTACTTC
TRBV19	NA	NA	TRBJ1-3	CASSARNSGNTIYF	TGTGCCAGTAGTGCGCGGAACTCTGGAAACACCATATATTTT
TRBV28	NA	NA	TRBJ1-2	CASSFVNSRAYGYTF	TGTGCCAGCAGTTTCGTCAACTCCAGGGCCTATGGCTACACCTTC
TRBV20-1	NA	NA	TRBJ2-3	CSAVSPDTQYF	TGCAGTGCCGTTTCCCCCGATACGCAGTATTTT
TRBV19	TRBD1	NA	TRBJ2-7	CASTPDRVPYEQYF	TGTGCCAGTACCCCGGACAGGGTGCCCTACGAGCAGTACTTC
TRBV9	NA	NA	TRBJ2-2	CASAQGSHTGELFF	TGTGCCAGTGCGCAGGGCTCTCACACCGGGGAGCTGTTTTTT
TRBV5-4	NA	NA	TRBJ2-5	CASSLLGAQETQYF	TGTGCCAGCAGCTTGTTGGGGGCTCAAGAGACCCAGTACTTC
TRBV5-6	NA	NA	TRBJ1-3	CASSPGRTGRANTIYF	TGTGCCAGCAGCCCGGGTCGGACCGGGAGAGCAAACACCATATATTTT
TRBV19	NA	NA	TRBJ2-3	CASSMVGGRDTQYF	TGTGCCAGTAGTATGGTCGGGGGAAGAGATACGCAGTATTTT
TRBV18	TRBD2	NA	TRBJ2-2	CASSPRRGSNTGELFF	TGTGCCAGCTCACCAAGGCGGGGGAGTAACACCGGGGAGCTGTTTTTT
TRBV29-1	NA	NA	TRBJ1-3	CSVMGHSGNTIYF	TGCAGCGTTATGGGACACTCTGGAAACACCATATATTTT
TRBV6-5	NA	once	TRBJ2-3	CASSTLQARTDTQYF	TGTGCCAGCAGTACCCTTCAAGCGAGGACAGATACGCAGTATTTT
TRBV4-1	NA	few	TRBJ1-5	CASSQDSDQPQHF	TGCGCCAGCAGCCAAGATAGCGATCAGCCCCAGCATTTT
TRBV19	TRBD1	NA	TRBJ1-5	CASSAPTGGVTQPQHF	TGTGCCAGTAGTGCCCCGACAGGGGGCGTTACTCAGCCCCAGCATTTT
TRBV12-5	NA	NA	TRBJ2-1	CASGLELGSGNEQFF	TGTGCTAGTGGTTTGGAGCTGGGTTCGGGCAATGAGCAGTTCTTC
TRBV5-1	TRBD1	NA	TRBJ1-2	CASSGPGQSESGYGYTF	TGCGCCAGCAGCGGACCGGGACAGTCCGAAAGTGGCTATGGCTACACCTTC
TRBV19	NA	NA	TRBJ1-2	CASKQGAGGYTF	TGTGCCAGCAAACAGGGTGCAGGTGGCTACACCTTC
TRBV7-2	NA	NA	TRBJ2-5	CASSLRLLQETQYF	TGTGCCAGCAGCTTAAGACTCCTCCAAGAGACCCAGTACTTC
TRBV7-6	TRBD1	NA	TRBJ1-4	CASSLRTGYNEKLFF	TGTGCCAGCAGCTTAAGGACAGGGTATAATGAAAAACTGTTTTTT
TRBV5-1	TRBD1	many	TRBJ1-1	CASSLQGANTEAFF	TGCGCCAGCAGCCTACAGGGGGCGAACACTGAAGCTTTCTTT